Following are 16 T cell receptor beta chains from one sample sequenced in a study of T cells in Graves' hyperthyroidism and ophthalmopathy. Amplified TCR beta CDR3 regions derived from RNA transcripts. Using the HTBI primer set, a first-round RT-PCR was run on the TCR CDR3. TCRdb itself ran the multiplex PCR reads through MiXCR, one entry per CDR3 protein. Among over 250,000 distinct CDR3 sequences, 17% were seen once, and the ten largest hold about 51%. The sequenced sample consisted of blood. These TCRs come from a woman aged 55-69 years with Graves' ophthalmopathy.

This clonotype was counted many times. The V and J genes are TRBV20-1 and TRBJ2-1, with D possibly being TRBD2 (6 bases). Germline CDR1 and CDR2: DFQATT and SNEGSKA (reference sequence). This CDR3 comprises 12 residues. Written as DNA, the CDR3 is TGCAGAGGCTGGGATAGCGGCCGATCGGTGTTCTTC. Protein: CRGWDSGRSVFF.

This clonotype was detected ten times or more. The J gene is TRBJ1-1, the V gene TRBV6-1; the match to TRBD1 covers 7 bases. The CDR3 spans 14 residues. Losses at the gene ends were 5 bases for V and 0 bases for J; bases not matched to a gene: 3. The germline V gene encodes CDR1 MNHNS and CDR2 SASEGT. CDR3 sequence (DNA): TGTGCCAGCAGTAAGGGACAGTTGAACACTGAAGCTTTCTTT. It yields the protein CASSKGQLNTEAFF.

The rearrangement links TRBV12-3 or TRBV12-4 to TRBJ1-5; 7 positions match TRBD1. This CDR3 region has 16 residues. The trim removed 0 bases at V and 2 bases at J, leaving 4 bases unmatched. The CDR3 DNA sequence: TGTGCCAGCAGTTTAGCCATCGGACAGGGCAATCAGCCCCAGCATTTT. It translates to CASSLAIGQGNQPQHF.

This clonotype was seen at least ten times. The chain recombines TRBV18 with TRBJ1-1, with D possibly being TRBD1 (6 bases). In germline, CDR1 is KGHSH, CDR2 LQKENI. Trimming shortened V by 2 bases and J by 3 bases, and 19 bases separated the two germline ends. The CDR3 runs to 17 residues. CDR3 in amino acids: CASSPEDPTGRDTEAFF. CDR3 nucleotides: TGTGCCAGCTCACCAGAGGACCCCACAGGGAGAGACACTGAAGCTTTCTTT.

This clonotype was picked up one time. CDR3 coding DNA: TGTGCCAGCAGCGTTAGGGCGACCTACGAGCAGTACTTC. Protein sequence: CASSVRATYEQYF. The rearrangement joins TRBV7-2 to TRBJ2-7; the D is unclear. Trimming cost V 5 bases and J 2 bases, with 10 bases left between them. CDR1 and CDR2 (germline): SGHTA, FQGNSA. The CDR3 covers 13 residues.

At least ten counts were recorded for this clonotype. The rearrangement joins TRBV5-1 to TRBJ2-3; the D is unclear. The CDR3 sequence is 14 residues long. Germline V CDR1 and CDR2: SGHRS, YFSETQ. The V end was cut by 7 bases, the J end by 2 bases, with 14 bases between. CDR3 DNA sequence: TGCGCCAGCGGCCCGGCCAGAACCACAGATACGCAGTATTTT. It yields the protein CASGPARTTDTQYF.

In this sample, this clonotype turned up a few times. CDR3 nucleotides: TGTGCCAGCAGGAAAAGAATTCTGGAGATTTTGCCCTACTTC. This gives the protein CASRKRILEILPYF. The genes are TRBV2 and TRBJ2-5; D gene uncertain. The CDR3 sequence is 14 residues long. Trimming pared 6 bases from V and 14 bases from J, leaving 25 bases between. Germline V lookup: CDR1 SNHLY, CDR2 FYNNEI. Complete variable domain (other parts from reference TRBV2 and TRBJ2-5): EPEVTQTPSHQVTQMGQEVILRCVPISNHLYFYWYRQILGQKVEFLVSFYNNEISEKSEIFDDQFSVERPDGSNFTLKIRSTKLEDSAMYFCASRKRILEILPYFGPGTRLLVL.

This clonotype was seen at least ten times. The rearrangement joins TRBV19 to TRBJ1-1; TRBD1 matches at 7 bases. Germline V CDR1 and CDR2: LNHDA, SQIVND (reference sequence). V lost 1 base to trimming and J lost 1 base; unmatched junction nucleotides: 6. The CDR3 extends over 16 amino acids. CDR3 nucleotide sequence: TGTGCCAGTAGTATAGTGGCAGGGGGTACGAACACTGAAGCTTTCTTT. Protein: CASSIVAGGTNTEAFF.

The CDR3 DNA follows: TGTGCCAGCAGCTTAGGACTAGCGGGAGCTAGTGAGCAGTACTTC. Its protein is CASSLGLAGASEQYF. This chain uses TRBV11-1 with TRBJ2-7, with 12 bases fitting TRBD2. Germline V gene sequence: CDR1 SGHAT, CDR2 FQDESV (reference sequence). The CDR3 length is 15 residues. The ends lost 1 base at V and 7 bases at J; junction bases unmatched: 5.

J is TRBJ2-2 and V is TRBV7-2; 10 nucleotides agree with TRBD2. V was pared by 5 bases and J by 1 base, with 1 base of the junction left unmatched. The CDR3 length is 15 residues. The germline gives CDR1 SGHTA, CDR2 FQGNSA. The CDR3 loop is CASSRTSGNTGELFF. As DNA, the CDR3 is TGTGCCAGCAGCCGGACTAGCGGGAACACCGGGGAGCTGTTTTTT. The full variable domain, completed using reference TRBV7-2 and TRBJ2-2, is GAGVSQSPSNKVTEKGKDVELRCDPISGHTALYWYRQSLGQGLEFLIYFQGNSAPDKSGLPSDRFSAERTGGSVSTLTIQRTQQEDSAVYLCASSRTSGNTGELFFGEGSRLTVL.

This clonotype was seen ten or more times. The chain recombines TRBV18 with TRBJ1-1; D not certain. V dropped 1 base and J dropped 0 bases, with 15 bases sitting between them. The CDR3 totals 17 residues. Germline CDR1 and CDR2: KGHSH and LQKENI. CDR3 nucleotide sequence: TGTGCCAGCTCACCACGGGAGGAGCTAAGTATGAACACTGAAGCTTTCTTT. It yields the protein CASSPREELSMNTEAFF.

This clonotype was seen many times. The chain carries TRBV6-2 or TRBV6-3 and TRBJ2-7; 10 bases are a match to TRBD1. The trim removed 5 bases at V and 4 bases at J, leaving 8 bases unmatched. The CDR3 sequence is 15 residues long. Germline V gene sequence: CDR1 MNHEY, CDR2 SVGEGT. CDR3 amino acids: CASSDPGQGRYEQYF. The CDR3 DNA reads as TGTGCCAGCAGTGATCCGGGACAGGGGAGATACGAGCAGTACTTC.

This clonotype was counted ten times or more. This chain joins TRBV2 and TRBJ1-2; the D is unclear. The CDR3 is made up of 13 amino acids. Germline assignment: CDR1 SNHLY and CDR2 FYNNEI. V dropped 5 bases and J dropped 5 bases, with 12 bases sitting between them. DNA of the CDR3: TGTGCCAGCAGTCGGACGGTAGGGTATGGCTACACCTTC. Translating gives CASSRTVGYGYTF.

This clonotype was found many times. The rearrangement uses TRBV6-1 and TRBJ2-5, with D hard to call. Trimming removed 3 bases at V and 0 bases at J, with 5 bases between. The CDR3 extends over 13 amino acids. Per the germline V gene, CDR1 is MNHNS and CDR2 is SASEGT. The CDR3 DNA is TGTGCCAGCAGTGATAACTACCAAGAGACCCAGTACTTC. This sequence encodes CASSDNYQETQYF.

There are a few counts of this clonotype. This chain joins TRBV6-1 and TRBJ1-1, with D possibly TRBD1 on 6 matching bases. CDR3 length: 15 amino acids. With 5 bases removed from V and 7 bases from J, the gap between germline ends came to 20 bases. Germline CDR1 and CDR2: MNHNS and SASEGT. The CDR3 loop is CASSYPRGGAGEAFF. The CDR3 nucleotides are TGTGCCAGCAGTTATCCTCGGGGGGGGGCAGGTGAAGCTTTCTTT.

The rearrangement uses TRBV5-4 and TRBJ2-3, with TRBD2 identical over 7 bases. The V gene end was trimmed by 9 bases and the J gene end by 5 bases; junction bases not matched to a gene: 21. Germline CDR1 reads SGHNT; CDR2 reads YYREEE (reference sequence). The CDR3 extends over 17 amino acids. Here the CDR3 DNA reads TGTGCCACCTCACCTCGATTTCTAGCGGCGAATCAAGATACGCAGTATTTT. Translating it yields CATSPRFLAANQDTQYF. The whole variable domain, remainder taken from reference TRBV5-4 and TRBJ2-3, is ETGVTQSPTHLIKTRGQQVTLRCSSQSGHNTVSWYQQALGQGPQFIFQYYREEENGRGNFPPRFSGLQFPNYSSELNVNALELDDSALYLCATSPRFLAANQDTQYFGPGTRLTVL.